The present TCR beta chain was sequenced within a study of blood T cell repertoires in COVID-19. V dropped 3 bases and J dropped 4; count of bases not matched to a gene: 3. The CDR3 runs to 14 residues. Looked up from germline, CDR1 is LGHDT and CDR2 is YNNKEL (reference sequence). Under the authors' procedure: Researchers report that nucleated cell counts were estimated from reference gene primer amplification. This table comes from immunoSEQ multiplex PCR, and its TCRdb copy is limited to in-frame clones, with some not included. That table is the source of V, J and clone size, and D and trimming were worked out from the DNA. This table holds some 300,000 clones, more than 85% found once. Recruits, aged about 18 to 90 years, lived in roughly 22 US areas. Cohorts were assigned according to the clinical history that participants reported.

This sequence was found in a woman aged 30 to 39 who had recovered from COVID-19. The rearrangement uses TRBV3-1 (or the pseudogene TRBV3-2) and TRBJ1-2; 9 bases agree with TRBD1. The material sequenced was PBMCs or T cells enriched from blood (not recorded which). CDR3 residues: CASSQDRGVYGYTF. The CDR3 DNA reads as TGTGCCAGCAGCCAGGACAGGGGAGTCTATGGCTACACCTTC.